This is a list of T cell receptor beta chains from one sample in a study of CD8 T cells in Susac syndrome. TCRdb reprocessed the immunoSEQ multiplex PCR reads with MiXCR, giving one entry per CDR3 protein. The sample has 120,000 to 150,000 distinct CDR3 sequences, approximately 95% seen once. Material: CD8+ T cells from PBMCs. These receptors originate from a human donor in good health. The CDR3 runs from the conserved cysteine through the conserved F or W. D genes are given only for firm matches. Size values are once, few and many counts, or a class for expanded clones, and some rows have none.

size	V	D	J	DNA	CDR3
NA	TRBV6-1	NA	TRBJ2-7	TGTGCCAGCAGTGAAGCAAAACTAGTCTCCTACGAGCAGTACTTC	CASSEAKLVSYEQYF
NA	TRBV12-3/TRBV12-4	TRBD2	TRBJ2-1	TGTGCCAGCAGTCCCTACATGCGGGGGTACAATGAGCAGTTCTTC	CASSPYMRGYNEQFF
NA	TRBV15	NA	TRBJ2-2	TGTGCCACCAGCAGCGAAGTTGCGAACACCGGGGAGCTGTTTTTT	CATSSEVANTGELFF
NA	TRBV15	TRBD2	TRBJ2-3	TGTGCCACCAGAGCGGGAGAAGTGGATACGCAGTATTTT	CATRAGEVDTQYF
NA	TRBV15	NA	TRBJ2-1	TGTGCCACCAGCAGAAGGGCAGAAAGCTACAATGAGCAGTTCTTC	CATSRRAESYNEQFF
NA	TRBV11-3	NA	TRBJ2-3	TGTGCCAGCAGCTTAGCCTCTGTTGGGGGCACAGATACGCAGTATTTT	CASSLASVGGTDTQYF
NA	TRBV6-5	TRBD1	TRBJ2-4	TGTGCCAGCAGTCACAGACAGGGAAACATTCAGTACTTC	CASSHRQGNIQYF
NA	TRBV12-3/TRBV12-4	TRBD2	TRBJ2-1	TGTGCCAGCAGTCGGACTAGCGACCCCTACAATGAGCAGTTCTTC	CASSRTSDPYNEQFF
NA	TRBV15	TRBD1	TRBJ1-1	TGTGCCACCAGCAGAGGGGACAGAGCCTCGAACACTGAAGCTTTCTTT	CATSRGDRASNTEAFF
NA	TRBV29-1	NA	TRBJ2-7	TGCAGCGTTGTGACAGGACAAACAAGACCCTACGAGCAGTACTTC	CSVVTGQTRPYEQYF
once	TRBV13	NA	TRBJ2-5	TGTGCCAGCATGGGCAGGGGATTCCAAGAGACCCAGTACTTC	CASMGRGFQETQYF
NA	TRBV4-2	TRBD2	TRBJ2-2	TGTGCCAGCAGCCAAGAGGGTAGCGGGAGTCGTACCGGGGAGCTGTTTTTT	CASSQEGSGSRTGELFF
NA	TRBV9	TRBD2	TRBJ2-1	TGTGCCAGCAGCGTCGGGGAGGGAGTCTCCTACAATGAGCAGTTCTTC	CASSVGEGVSYNEQFF
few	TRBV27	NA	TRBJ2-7	TGTGCCAGCAGTTTCAAGGGCTACGAGCAGTACTTC	CASSFKGYEQYF
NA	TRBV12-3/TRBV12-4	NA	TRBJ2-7	TGTGCCAGCAGCCCCACGGGAATCTCCTACGAGCAGTACTTC	CASSPTGISYEQYF
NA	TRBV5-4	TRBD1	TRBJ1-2	TGTGCCAGCAGCGGGGACAGTAGGGGCTACACCTTC	CASSGDSRGYTF
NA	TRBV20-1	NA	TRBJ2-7	TGCAGTGCTAGGTCAGGGGTGGTCGAGCAGTACTTC	CSARSGVVEQYF
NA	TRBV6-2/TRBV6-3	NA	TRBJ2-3	TGTGCCAGCAGTTACGACGGGTCCACAGATACGCAGTATTTT	CASSYDGSTDTQYF
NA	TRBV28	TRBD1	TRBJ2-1	TGTGCCAGCAGTGTAACCGGGACAGGGGCATACAATGAGCAGTTCTTC	CASSVTGTGAYNEQFF
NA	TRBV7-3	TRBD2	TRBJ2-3	TGTGCCAGCAGCCTGACTAGCGGAAATACGCAGTATTTT	CASSLTSGNTQYF
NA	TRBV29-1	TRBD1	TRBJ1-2	TGCAGCGTTGAGAGGGGGGGACAGAATAACTATGGCTACACCTTC	CSVERGGQNNYGYTF
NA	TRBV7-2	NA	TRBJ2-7	TGTGCCAGCTCCGGGGCAGGGTTAACCTACGAGCAGTACTTC	CASSGAGLTYEQYF
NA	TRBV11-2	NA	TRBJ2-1	TGTGCCAGCACGATGCGGTCCCGCTCCTACAATGAGCAGTTCTTC	CASTMRSRSYNEQFF
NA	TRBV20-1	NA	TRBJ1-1	TGCAGTGCCATGAGAGGGGGAGAAGCTTTCTTT	CSAMRGGEAFF
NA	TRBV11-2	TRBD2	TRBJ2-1	TGTGCCAGCAGCTTAGGTATTCTAGCGGGGCCGGGCAATGAGCAGTTCTTC	CASSLGILAGPGNEQFF
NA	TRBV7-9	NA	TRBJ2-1	TGTGCCAGCAGCTTATCGGCGGATTACAATGAGCAGTTCTTC	CASSLSADYNEQFF
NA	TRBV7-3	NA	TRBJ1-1	TGTGCCAGCAGCTTCTTGGATCTCACTGAAGCTTTCTTT	CASSFLDLTEAFF
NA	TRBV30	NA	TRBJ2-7	TGTGCCTGGAGTGTAAGGGTCGGGACACTATTATCCTACGAGCAGTACTTC	CAWSVRVGTLLSYEQYF
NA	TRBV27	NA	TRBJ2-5	TGTGCCAGCAGTTCGGCTAGCTGGGAGACCCAGTACTTC	CASSSASWETQYF
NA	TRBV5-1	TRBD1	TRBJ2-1	TGCGCCAGCAGCTTGGAAGGGACAGTACGTGATGAGCAGTTCTTC	CASSLEGTVRDEQFF
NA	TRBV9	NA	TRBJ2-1	TGTGCCAGCAGCGCCTGGGACTCAACCTTCAATGAGCAGTTCTTC	CASSAWDSTFNEQFF
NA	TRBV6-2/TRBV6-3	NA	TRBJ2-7	TGTGCCAGCAAACAGGGAGATTACGAGCAGTACTTC	CASKQGDYEQYF
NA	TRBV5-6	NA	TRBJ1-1	TGTGCCAGCCAGGCCTTGAACACTGAAGCTTTCTTT	CASQALNTEAFF
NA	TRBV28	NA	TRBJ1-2	TGTGCCAGCAGTTTTGGGGGCGCGGGTGGCTACACCTTC	CASSFGGAGGYTF
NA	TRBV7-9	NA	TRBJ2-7	TGTGCCAGCAGCTTAAGTGAGGACAGGTACTTC	CASSLSEDRYF